Only a few counts were recorded for the clone carrying this TCR beta chain. Its antigen remains unknown. The beta constant-region primer was an equimolar mix of two oligonucleotides covering TRBC1 and TRBC2. Ligated cDNA was amplified by four rounds of PCR with nested alpha and beta constant-region primers and SP2. Using its own MiXCR run on the UMI-ligation and nested PCR reads, TCRdb lists one record per CDR3 protein. The sample contains roughly 91,000 distinct CDR3 sequences, approximately 14% of which appear only once. The sample originates from a study of naive and memory T cell subsets. Study-wide points: The power law exponent of TCR abundance differed between naive and memory cells.

The V gene end was trimmed by 1 base and the J gene end by 4 bases; junction bases not matched to a gene: 4. CDR3 length: 16 amino acids. Germline loops: CDR1 KGHSH, CDR2 LQKENI. This chain connects TRBV18 to TRBJ2-2; 9 nucleotides line up with TRBD2. Sequenced input: central memory CD4+ T cells from blood. The source is a human donor in good health. The CDR3 here is CASSPLAGEATGELFF. The CDR3 DNA is TGTGCCAGCTCACCACTAGCGGGAGAGGCCACCGGGGAGCTGTTTTTT.